This entry lists 30 T cell receptor beta chains sequenced from one sample in a study of cytomegalovirus exposure and HLA in healthy donors (dated by TCRdb to 2017 to 2019). Receptor libraries were prepared by the immunoSEQ multiplex PCR assay. For the multiplex PCR, a mixture combining 60 forward primers for TCR Vbeta segments and 13 reverse primers for TCR Jbeta segments was used. TCRdb's version of the immuneACCESS table is confined to in-frame rearrangements and falls short of the full clone set. An unresolved V gene accounts for under half of the shortfall where checked; the remainder is of unknown origin. The sample data list roughly 100,000 clones, and approximately 66% of these were observed just once. Jointly, the top ten make up 2.5% to 4% of the sample. The specimen was PBMCs. These receptors all come from a woman between 50 and 59 years old in good health and CMV-seronegative.

This chain links TRBV27 with TRBJ1-1; the D gene is possibly TRBD1 (5 bases). The germline V and J ends were trimmed by 8 bases and 8 bases, with 12 bases remaining between them. Germline assignment: CDR1 MNHEY and CDR2 SMNVEV (reference sequence). CDR3 length: 11 amino acids. The CDR3, as DNA: TGTGCCAGCGGGGGGAGGCCCGAAGCTTTCTTT. It encodes CASGGRPEAFF.

The V gene is TRBV4-1, the J gene TRBJ1-1; 9 bases agree with TRBD1. V shed 0 bases, J shed 6 bases, and the junction held 11 bases outside the gene matches. CDR1 and CDR2 (germline): MGHRA, YSYEKL. CDR3 size: 17 residues. The CDR3 DNA reads TGCGCCAGCAGCCAAGATTACGTAGGGACAGGGATACCTGAAGCTTTCTTT. It encodes CASSQDYVGTGIPEAFF.

The chain combines TRBV7-8 with TRBJ1-4, with 9 positions matching TRBD1. The CDR3 sequence is 14 residues long. The ends lost 4 bases at V and 10 bases at J; junction bases unmatched: 7. The germline V gene has CDR1 SGHVS and CDR2 FQNEAQ. This CDR3 is CASSWRQGGGKLFF. CDR3 in DNA: TGTGCCAGCAGCTGGAGACAGGGGGGTGGAAAACTGTTTTTT.

This clone was counted only a few times. The V call is TRBV6-1, the J call TRBJ1-4; 9 nucleotides match TRBD1. The CDR3 runs 14 residues. V gave up 6 bases and J gave up 8 bases; unmatched junction bases: 7. Germline values: CDR1 MNHNS, CDR2 SASEGT. The CDR3 here is CASRSGQGREKLFF. Here the CDR3 DNA reads TGTGCCAGCAGGTCAGGACAGGGGCGGGAAAAACTGTTTTTT.

The V gene is TRBV28, the J gene TRBJ1-2, with TRBD1 matching 7 bases. CDR3 length: 15 amino acids. V shed 1 base, J shed 8 bases, and the junction held 10 bases outside the gene matches. The germline CDR1 and CDR2 sequences are MDHEN and SYDVKM. DNA of the CDR3: TGTGCCAGCAGTTTATCGACAGGGCAATTGGGCGGCTACACCTTC. Translating it yields CASSLSTGQLGGYTF.

This clone appeared a single time. The chain employs TRBV30 and TRBJ2-5; a possible D gene is TRBD1 (6 bases). V lost 5 bases and J 7 bases, leaving 14 bases between the germline ends. Germline V gene lookup returns CDR1 GTSNPN and CDR2 SVGIG (reference sequence). The CDR3 has 12 amino acids. CDR3 in amino acids: CAWDRPLGTQYF. The DNA for the CDR3 is TGTGCCTGGGACAGGCCCCTAGGGACCCAGTACTTC.

This rearrangement joins TRBV11-2 to TRBJ2-3; D remains ambiguous. CDR1 SGHAT and CDR2 FQNNGV come from the germline V gene. The V end was cut by 4 bases, the J end by 4 bases, with 9 bases between. CDR3 size: 13 residues. CDR3 sequence reads: CASSSILSDTQYF. The CDR3, as DNA: TGTGCCAGCAGCTCGATCCTATCAGATACGCAGTATTTT.

This chain uses TRBV10-1 with TRBJ2-3, with D uncertain. In germline, CDR1 is WNHNN, CDR2 SYGVQD (reference sequence). The CDR3 is 12 residues long. The germline V and J ends were trimmed by 5 bases and 2 bases, with 5 bases remaining between them. CDR3 DNA sequence: TGCGCCAGCAGTTCCAACACAGATACGCAGTATTTT. This gives the protein CASSSNTDTQYF.

The genes are TRBV7-3 and TRBJ2-2; D ambiguous. Trimming removed 1 base at V and 4 bases at J, with 10 bases between. This CDR3 has 15 amino acids. CDR1 is SGHTA and CDR2 is FQGTGA in the germline V gene. The CDR3 DNA is TGTGCCAGCAGCTTAATCAGTGGTGCCACCGGGGAGCTGTTTTTT. Protein product: CASSLISGATGELFF.

V is TRBV7-2 and J is TRBJ2-6; no clear D. V was shortened by 5 bases and J by 3 bases, with 5 bases between the two germline ends. The CDR3 runs to 13 residues. The germline V gene encodes CDR1 SGHTA and CDR2 FQGNSA. CDR3 residues: CASSNSGANVLTF. The CDR3 DNA reads as TGTGCCAGCAGCAACAGTGGGGCCAACGTCCTGACTTTC.

The chain has TRBV27 and TRBJ2-7, with 12 positions matching TRBD2. The V gene end was trimmed by 6 bases and the J gene end by 6 bases; junction bases not matched to a gene: 9. There are 15 residues in the CDR3. In germline, CDR1 is MNHEY, CDR2 SMNVEV (reference sequence). CDR3 in amino acids: CASRRTSGMDLEQYF. DNA for the CDR3: TGTGCCAGCAGACGGACTAGCGGGATGGATCTCGAGCAGTACTTC.

This clone turned up a few times. This chain links TRBV7-2 with TRBJ2-3; 9 bases map to TRBD2. From germline, CDR1 is SGHTA and CDR2 FQGNSA. V lost 3 bases, J lost 1 base, and 8 bases stayed unmatched. The CDR3 runs 17 residues. CDR3: CASSFLSGGRGTDTQYF. DNA of the CDR3: TGTGCCAGCAGCTTTCTTTCCGGCGGGAGGGGCACAGATACGCAGTATTTT.

The J gene is TRBJ2-3, the V gene TRBV7-3, with 7 positions matching TRBD2. Losses at the gene ends were 1 base for V and 3 bases for J; bases not matched to a gene: 4. The germline V gene encodes CDR1 SGHTA and CDR2 FQGTGA. The CDR3 covers 15 residues. CDR3 in DNA: TGTGCCAGCAGCTTAATCAGCGGGAAAACAGATACGCAGTATTTT. Its protein is CASSLISGKTDTQYF.

This chain joins TRBV19 and TRBJ2-3; perhaps TRBD2 as D (6 bases). Germline V lookup: CDR1 LNHDA, CDR2 SQIVND (reference sequence). V gave up 6 bases and J gave up 7 bases, with 14 bases separating them. CDR3 length: 13 residues. The CDR3 loop is CASSFDGGNTQYF. The CDR3 nucleotides are TGTGCCAGTAGCTTTGATGGGGGGAATACGCAGTATTTT.

J is TRBJ2-7 and V is TRBV11-3, with D uncertain. V was pared by 0 bases and J by 2 bases, with 11 bases between. CDR3 size: 15 residues. Per germline, CDR1 SGHNT and CDR2 YENEEA. This CDR3 reads CASSLERFGTYEQYF. The CDR3 coding sequence is TGTGCCAGCAGCTTAGAACGCTTCGGTACCTACGAGCAGTACTTC.

This clone was detected a few times. The rearrangement uses TRBV19 and TRBJ2-7; TRBD1 matches at 7 bases. Germline loops: CDR1 LNHDA, CDR2 SQIVND (reference sequence). The CDR3 has 14 residues. Losses at the gene ends were 7 bases for V and 6 bases for J; bases not matched to a gene: 12. This chain's CDR3 is CASNSGTVNSEQYF. The CDR3 DNA reads TGTGCCAGTAATTCCGGGACAGTAAATAGCGAGCAGTACTTC.

The chain couples TRBV4-1 to TRBJ2-3; 7 nucleotides align to TRBD2. Germline CDR1 MGHRA, CDR2 YSYEKL. The CDR3 contains 15 residues. The V gene end was trimmed by 3 bases and the J gene end by 4 bases; junction bases not matched to a gene: 7. This chain's CDR3 is CASSQGLREADTQYF. The DNA of the CDR3 is TGCGCCAGCAGCCAGGGACTCCGGGAGGCAGATACGCAGTATTTT.

The chain joins TRBV2 to TRBJ1-3, with D hard to call. This CDR3 is 15 amino acids long. Germline CDR1 reads SNHLY; CDR2 reads FYNNEI. V lost 4 bases and J lost 0, with 10 bases in between. CDR3 nucleotide sequence: TGTGCCAGCAGTGGTTTAGAGAGCTCTGGAAACACCATATATTTT. Protein sequence: CASSGLESSGNTIYF.

The chain is built from TRBV19 and TRBJ1-5; 7 nucleotides agree with TRBD1. The CDR3 is made up of 17 amino acids. Germline CDR1 reads LNHDA; CDR2 reads SQIVND (reference sequence). Germline trimming cut 3 bases from V and 4 bases from J; bases unmatched to any gene: 12. CDR3 in amino acids: CASSIKQGPRGNQPQHF. The CDR3, as DNA: TGTGCCAGTAGTATCAAACAGGGGCCGCGAGGAAATCAGCCCCAGCATTTT. The full variable domain, completed using reference TRBV19 and TRBJ1-5, is DGGITQSPKYLFRKEGQNVTLSCEQNLNHDAMYWYRQDPGQGLRLIYYSQIVNDFQKGDIAEGYSVSREKKESFPLTVTSAQKNPTAFYLCASSIKQGPRGNQPQHFGDGTRLSIL.

V gene TRBV18 combines with J gene TRBJ1-2; D possibly corresponds to TRBD1 (5 bases). The CDR3 is 15 residues long. V dropped 8 bases and J dropped 5 bases, with 21 bases sitting between them. Looked up from germline, CDR1 is KGHSH and CDR2 is LQKENI. The CDR3 region is CASARGAEALYGYTF. Here the CDR3 DNA reads TGTGCCAGCGCTCGTGGGGCAGAAGCTTTATATGGCTACACCTTC.

This clone occurred a few times. This chain uses TRBV5-5 with TRBJ1-4; D remains unclear. The CDR3 sequence is 13 residues long. CDR1 SGHKS and CDR2 YYEKEE come from the germline V gene (reference sequence). V was trimmed by 3 bases and J by 7 bases, leaving 10 bases between them. CDR3 sequence reads: CASSYWTGEKLFF. CDR3 DNA: TGTGCCAGCAGCTATTGGACTGGTGAAAAACTGTTTTTT.

The rearrangement links TRBV20-1 to TRBJ2-1; D uncertain. Germline V gene lookup returns CDR1 DFQATT and CDR2 SNEGSKA (reference sequence). This CDR3 is 11 amino acids long. V was clipped by 6 bases and J by 10 bases, with 13 bases between them. As DNA, the CDR3 is TGCAGTGCCCGCCCTAGTGAAGAGCAGTTCTTC. Its translation is CSARPSEEQFF.

This clone has a handful of counts. The chain couples TRBV10-3 to TRBJ1-1; D remains unclear. This CDR3 spans 14 amino acids. Germline V gives CDR1 ENHRY, CDR2 SYGVKD. Trimming left V 2 bases short and J 1 base short, with 8 bases between. The CDR3 DNA reads TGTGCCATCAGTGAGGCGGTTGCGAACACTGAAGCTTTCTTT. Translation gives CAISEAVANTEAFF.

This clone appeared a single time. CDR3 region: CASTPGTGKAPAGELFF. In DNA, the CDR3 is TGTGCCAGCACCCCTGGGACAGGTAAAGCCCCGGCGGGGGAGCTGTTTTTT. The V call is TRBV19, the J call TRBJ2-2; 8 nucleotides align to TRBD1. Germline trimming cut 9 bases from V and 8 bases from J; bases unmatched to any gene: 20. The CDR3 runs 17 residues. CDR1 is LNHDA, CDR2 SQIVND, per germline (reference sequence).

This chain joins TRBV27 and TRBJ2-5, with 9 nucleotides matching TRBD2. Germline V lookup: CDR1 MNHEY, CDR2 SMNVEV (reference sequence). This CDR3 region has 15 residues. V lost 5 bases to trimming and J lost 4 bases; unmatched junction nucleotides: 8. CDR3 residues: CASSIAGGPGETQYF. CDR3 DNA: TGTGCCAGCAGTATTGCGGGGGGGCCGGGAGAGACCCAGTACTTC.

This clone has just one count. The J gene is TRBJ2-2, the V gene TRBV7-3, with 11 bases matching TRBD2. Trimming at V came to 5 bases and at J to 6 bases, leaving 5 bases not matched to a gene. Per the germline V gene, CDR1 is SGHTA and CDR2 is FQGTGA. The CDR3 has 15 amino acids. The CDR3 nucleotides are TGTGCCAGCAGCAATCTAGCGGGAGGTCCCGGGGAGCTGTTTTTT. The encoded protein is CASSNLAGGPGELFF.

This chain links TRBV7-2 with TRBJ1-2; 7 bases are shared with TRBD1. With 5 bases clipped from V and 5 bases from J, the junction kept 5 bases outside the gene matches. The CDR3 covers 13 residues. Looked up from germline, CDR1 is SGHTA and CDR2 is FQGNSA. CDR3 amino acids: CASSVQGRYGYTF. The CDR3 bases are TGTGCCAGCAGCGTACAGGGGCGGTATGGCTACACCTTC.

The rearrangement uses TRBV7-2 and TRBJ2-3; 13 bases align to TRBD2. This CDR3 is 17 amino acids long. The V gene end was trimmed by 6 bases and the J gene end by 2 bases; junction bases not matched to a gene: 8. Germline values: CDR1 SGHTA, CDR2 FQGNSA. CDR3 nucleotide sequence: TGTGCCAGCAGACCGGGACTAGCGGGACCCTCCACAGATACGCAGTATTTT. Amino acid sequence: CASRPGLAGPSTDTQYF.

The chain joins TRBV2 to TRBJ1-1; 8 bases are shared with TRBD1. This CDR3 comprises 14 residues. From germline, CDR1 is SNHLY and CDR2 FYNNEI. J lost 4 bases, V lost 4 bases, and 5 bases had no gene match. The CDR3 DNA sequence: TGTGCCAGCAGTGCCCAGGGGGCTGGCACTGAAGCTTTCTTT. Translating it yields CASSAQGAGTEAFF.

The J gene is TRBJ2-7, the V gene TRBV6-6; TRBD2 agrees at 10 bases. Germline V gene data show CDR1 as MNHNY and CDR2 as SVGAGI (reference sequence). J was trimmed by 4 bases and V by 6 bases; bases with no gene match: 9. This CDR3 spans 15 amino acids. In DNA form, the CDR3 reads TGTGCCAGCAGCCACAGGGCTAGCGGGGGTTACGAGCAGTACTTC. This sequence encodes CASSHRASGGYEQYF.